What follows is one T cell receptor (beta chain) and its context. The record originates from a study of blood T cell repertoires in COVID-19. Germline CDR1 is SNHLY and CDR2 is FYNNEI. This CDR3 contains 14 residues. With 3 bases clipped from V and 1 base from J, the junction kept 1 base outside the gene matches. Original methodology: Nucleated cell counts were estimated from reference gene primer amplification. Measured with immunoSEQ multiplex PCR; TCRdb has only the in-frame clones, and not every one. D and trimming come from the DNA, and the V and J calls and clone size come from that table. The repertoire includes 310,000 or so clones, approximately 90% of them detected once, and more than 8.5% sits in the top ten. Participants spanned ages about 18 to 89 years and resided in about 25 US areas.

The receptor's source is a woman aged 18-29 years who had recovered from COVID-19. The rearrangement uses TRBV2 and TRBJ2-3, with 7 positions matching TRBD1. Sequencing was done on a sample of PBMCs or T cells enriched from blood (not recorded which). The CDR3 loop is CASSEQGGTDTQYF. The CDR3 nucleotides are TGTGCCAGCAGTGAGCAGGGGGGCACAGATACGCAGTATTTT.